The rows below give T cell receptor beta chains drawn from one sample of a study of PD-1 blockade in classical Hodgkin lymphoma. Some clones are missing from TCRdb's copy, which holds only in-frame ones; the method was immunoSEQ multiplex PCR. The table lists 43,000 or so clones, roughly 78% of them singletons. Specimen: peripheral blood mononuclear cells (PBMCs), collected before the fourth cycle of nivolumab. Receptors originate from a human donor with classical Hodgkin lymphoma. The CDR3 runs from the conserved cysteine through the conserved F or W. Each record gives: J gene, V gene, clone size, D gene, CDR3 DNA, CDR3 protein. A D gene is named only where the DNA matches it firmly. Not all rows give a size; the values are once, few, many and, for expanded clones, a class.

TRBJ1-5 | TRBV19 | NA | TRBD1 | TGTGCCATTAGTGGGACAGGGAATCAGCCCCAGCATTTT | CAISGTGNQPQHF
TRBJ2-2 | TRBV27 | NA | NA | TGTGCCAGCGGGGGTGTGTTGGACACCGGGGAGCTGTTTTTT | CASGGVLDTGELFF
TRBJ2-7 | TRBV5-6 | once | NA | TGTGCCAGCAGCTTGGGGGTTAGGCCTTACGAGCAGTACTTC | CASSLGVRPYEQYF
TRBJ2-2 | TRBV4-3 | NA | TRBD2 | TGCGCCAGCAGCCAAGTGTTTGGACTAGCGGGGGCCTCGAACACCGGGGAGCTGTTTTTT | CASSQVFGLAGASNTGELFF
TRBJ1-5 | TRBV2 | NA | TRBD1 | TGTGCCAGCAGTGGGGACAGGGTCAGGCAGCCCCAGCATTTT | CASSGDRVRQPQHF
TRBJ1-4 | TRBV7-8 | NA | NA | TGTGCCAGCAGCTTAGGCAGGGTACGAAAACTGTTTTTT | CASSLGRVRKLFF
TRBJ2-7 | TRBV7-2 | NA | NA | TGTGCCAGCAGCTTAGGTAACGGAATCCACTACGAGCAGTACTTC | CASSLGNGIHYEQYF
TRBJ2-7 | TRBV5-4 | NA | NA | TGTGCCAGCAGCAAACAAACAGGCAACCGACCCCACGAGCAGTACTTC | CASSKQTGNRPHEQYF
TRBJ1-1 | TRBV6-1 | NA | NA | TGTGCCAGCAGTGAAGGGACGGGTTTGAACACTGAAGCTTTCTTT | CASSEGTGLNTEAFF
TRBJ1-2 | TRBV5-1 | NA | NA | TGCGCCAGCAGCTTGGATCCCCAAAATGGCTACACCTTC | CASSLDPQNGYTF
TRBJ1-2 | TRBV10-3 | NA | NA | TGTGCCATCAAGGCAGGGGCCTCTAACTATGGCTACACCTTC | CAIKAGASNYGYTF
TRBJ1-1 | TRBV5-1 | NA | TRBD1 | TGCGCCAGCAGCTTAAGACAGGGGTTGAACACTGAAGCTTTCTTT | CASSLRQGLNTEAFF
TRBJ2-3 | TRBV5-1 | NA | TRBD1 | TGCGCCAGCAGCTTGACGACAGGGAGCACAGATACGCAGTATTTT | CASSLTTGSTDTQYF
TRBJ2-7 | TRBV20-1 | NA | TRBD1 | TGCAGTGCTGACAGGGGGGGCGAGCAGTACTTC | CSADRGGEQYF
TRBJ2-3 | TRBV7-2 | NA | TRBD1 | TGTGCCAGCAGCTTAGCGGGGACAGGAGGTGCAGATACGCAGTATTTT | CASSLAGTGGADTQYF
TRBJ2-6 | TRBV5-4 | NA | TRBD1 | TGTGCCAGCAGCCCCGGGACAGCGTCTGGGGCCAACGTCCTGACTTTC | CASSPGTASGANVLTF
TRBJ1-3 | TRBV2 | NA | NA | TGTGCCAGCTTCCAGGGTGCTGGAAACACCATATATTTT | CASFQGAGNTIYF
TRBJ1-5 | TRBV2 | NA | TRBD1 | TGTGCCAGCTACCCGGGAACAGGGGGCAATCAGCCCCAGCATTTT | CASYPGTGGNQPQHF
TRBJ1-2 | TRBV27 | NA | TRBD1 | TGTGCCAGCAGCAAAGACAGGGACAGGGTGGTCTACACCTTC | CASSKDRDRVVYTF
TRBJ1-1 | TRBV13 | NA | NA | TGTGCCAGCAGCCCCCCGACAGTAAGCAACACTGAAGCTTTCTTT | CASSPPTVSNTEAFF
TRBJ2-1 | TRBV4-2 | NA | NA | TGTGCCAGCAGCCAAGGGGAGACTAGTCTAAGGATCTTC | CASSQGETSLRIF
TRBJ1-2 | TRBV5-1 | NA | TRBD1 | TGCGCCAGCAGCTCCCATGGACAGGCTGACTATGGCTACACCTTC | CASSSHGQADYGYTF
TRBJ2-5 | TRBV7-2 | NA | TRBD2 | TGTGCCAGCAGCCGAGACGGGGGGGCCTTAGGGACCCAGTACTTC | CASSRDGGALGTQYF
TRBJ1-5 | TRBV19 | NA | TRBD1 | TGTGCCAGTAGTACGACAGGGTTTCAGCCCCAGCATTTT | CASSTTGFQPQHF
TRBJ1-5 | TRBV7-2 | NA | NA | TGTGCCAGCAGCCCCCTTCGCGGAAGCAATCAGCCCCAGCATTTT | CASSPLRGSNQPQHF
TRBJ2-7 | TRBV19 | few | NA | TGTGCCAGTAGTGTGCACACCCTCTGGGAGCAGTACTTC | CASSVHTLWEQYF
TRBJ2-7 | TRBV18 | NA | NA | TGTGCCAGCTCACCTACCACAGGGTACGAGCAGTACTTC | CASSPTTGYEQYF
TRBJ2-5 | TRBV30 | NA | TRBD2 | TGTGCCTGGAGTGTACTAGCGGGGGTGGGCGTGGAGACCCAGTACTTC | CAWSVLAGVGVETQYF
TRBJ1-2 | TRBV5-1 | NA | NA | TGCGCCAGCAGCCCGCCACAGGAGAACTATGGCTACACCTTC | CASSPPQENYGYTF
TRBJ2-7 | TRBV25-1 | NA | NA | TGTGCCAGCAGTCCGCAGTTCGAGCAGTACTTC | CASSPQFEQYF
TRBJ2-2 | TRBV7-2 | NA | TRBD1 | TGTGCCAGCAGCTTCCAGGGGGCGGGCACCGGGGAGCTGTTTTTT | CASSFQGAGTGELFF
TRBJ1-1 | TRBV4-3 | once | NA | TGCGCCAGCAGCCAAGAGAGGCGCCTACGGTTGAACACTGAAGCTTTCTTT | CASSQERRLRLNTEAFF
TRBJ1-2 | TRBV27 | NA | NA | TGTGCCAGCAGGACCGGGGGGGATGGCTACACCTTC | CASRTGGDGYTF
TRBJ2-1 | TRBV30 | few | NA | TGTGCCTGGAGCCCCCAGGCCTACAATGAGCAGTTCTTC | CAWSPQAYNEQFF
TRBJ1-1 | TRBV7-2 | NA | NA | TGTGCCAGCAGCTTAGCAAGGGGTACTGAAGCTTTCTTT | CASSLARGTEAFF
TRBJ2-5 | TRBV28 | NA | NA | TGTGCCAGCAGTCCCGCTGGGGGGCGTGAGACCCAGTACTTC | CASSPAGGRETQYF
TRBJ2-3 | TRBV4-3 | NA | NA | TGCGCCAGCAGCCAAGATACGAGTCCCCGCACAGATACGCAGTATTTT | CASSQDTSPRTDTQYF
TRBJ2-3 | TRBV6-1 | many | NA | TGTGCCAGCAGTCCCGGGACCCCGGCGGATACGCAGTATTTT | CASSPGTPADTQYF
TRBJ2-1 | TRBV10-3 | few | NA | TGTGCCATCAGGGACTGGGGCAATGAGCAGTTCTTC | CAIRDWGNEQFF
TRBJ1-2 | TRBV7-8 | NA | NA | TGTGCCAGCAGCTTACAATTGGAGCACGCCACCTTC | CASSLQLEHATF
TRBJ1-2 | TRBV6-6 | NA | NA | TGTGCCAGCAGTTACCGAGGGAACGGCTACACCTTC | CASSYRGNGYTF
TRBJ2-3 | TRBV10-3 | NA | NA | TGTGCCATCGGCTCCGCGACAGACAGTAACACAGATACGCAGTATTTT | CAIGSATDSNTDTQYF
TRBJ2-2 | TRBV2 | NA | TRBD1 | TGTGCCAGTGGACAGGGTAACACCGGGGAGCTGTTTTTT | CASGQGNTGELFF
TRBJ2-5 | TRBV7-2 | NA | NA | TGTGCCAGCAGCTTTGCAGGGGGGAGAGAGACCCAGTACTTC | CASSFAGGRETQYF
TRBJ2-5 | TRBV7-6 | NA | NA | TGTGCCAGCAGCTTAGGGAATTTAGGGGTGGAGACCCAGTACTTC | CASSLGNLGVETQYF
TRBJ2-7 | TRBV18 | NA | NA | TGTGCCAGCTCACCAGCCGCGGGGATCTCCTACGAGCAGTACTTC | CASSPAAGISYEQYF
TRBJ1-2 | TRBV6-1 | NA | NA | TGTGCCAGCAGTGAATTTTCGGCAGGGGCCCTGATATTCGGCTACACCTTC | CASSEFSAGALIFGYTF
TRBJ1-1 | TRBV7-2 | many | NA | TGTGCCAGCAGCTTAAAAGGGTCGGGGACTGAAGCTTTCTTT | CASSLKGSGTEAFF
TRBJ2-2 | TRBV19 | NA | TRBD2 | TGTGCCAGTAGTACCATTAGCGGGGCGAACACCGGGGAGCTGTTTTTT | CASSTISGANTGELFF